The sequence of this T cell receptor (beta chain) was determined in a study of blood T cell repertoires in COVID-19. The V end lost 1 base, the J end lost 7 bases, and 14 bases lay between the germline ends. This CDR3 contains 15 residues. Sequencing used immunoSEQ multiplex PCR; TCRdb keeps in-frame clones, though not all of them. The repertoire includes 490,000 or so clones, roughly 90% of them detected once, and 1.5% to 2% sits in the top ten. The clonotype originates from a woman aged 40 to 50 who had recovered from COVID-19. The chain carries TRBV23-1 and TRBJ2-4; possible D gene TRBD1, 5 bases. TRBV23-1 is reported as an ORF; its role is uncertain. Sample: PBMCs or T cells enriched from blood (not recorded which). The CDR3 protein is CASSQWWQGRNIQYF. CDR3 nucleotide sequence: TGCGCCAGCAGTCAATGGTGGCAGGGAAGGAACATTCAGTACTTC.